The rows below give T cell receptor beta chains drawn from one sample of a study of T cell responses to AZD1222 COVID-19 vaccine. Profiling relied on immunoSEQ multiplex PCR, and the TCRdb table lists in-frame clones only, not all of them. The sample lists 170,000 or so clones; about 91% were seen once. The sequences come from peripheral blood, collected 28 days after the second AZD1222 dose. The receptors come from an adult who received the AZD1222 COVID-19 vaccine. Each CDR3 is given with its conserved first and last residue. The D gene is left open where the match is weak. For some rows the clone size is stated as once, few or many, or as a class when expanded; others skip it.

J gene,D gene,clone size,V gene,CDR3 protein,CDR3 DNA
TRBJ1-5,TRBD1,-,TRBV4-1,CASSQDRGDRKNQPQHF,TGCGCCAGCAGCCAAGACCGCGGGGACAGGAAGAATCAGCCCCAGCATTTT
TRBJ1-1,-,-,TRBV19,CASSIQGGLNTEAFF,TGTGCCAGTAGTATACAGGGAGGACTGAACACTGAAGCTTTCTTT
TRBJ2-7,-,few,TRBV3-1/TRBV3-2,CASSQGAATYEQYF,TGTGCCAGCAGCCAAGGGGCCGCAACCTACGAGCAGTACTTC
TRBJ1-5,TRBD1,once,TRBV6-1,CASSDGTAGNQPQHF,TGTGCCAGCAGTGACGGGACAGCTGGCAATCAGCCCCAGCATTTT
TRBJ1-1,-,-,TRBV7-9,CASSFHAENTEAFF,TGTGCCAGCAGCTTTCATGCAGAGAACACTGAAGCTTTCTTT
TRBJ2-7,TRBD1,-,TRBV30,CAWSPRQGLSYEQYF,TGTGCCTGGAGTCCCCGACAGGGCCTCTCCTACGAGCAGTACTTC
TRBJ2-5,TRBD2,-,TRBV5-1,CASSLTGLAETQYF,TGCGCCAGCAGCTTGACGGGACTAGCAGAGACCCAGTACTTC
TRBJ2-7,-,-,TRBV11-3,CASSPGPPSSYEQYF,TGTGCCAGCAGCCCCGGTCCGCCGAGCTCCTACGAGCAGTACTTC
TRBJ2-1,-,-,TRBV6-5,CASSSNYNEQFF,TGTGCCAGCAGTTCGAACTACAATGAGCAGTTCTTC
TRBJ2-6,-,-,TRBV19,CASSNQQGLLGANVLTF,TGTGCCAGTAGTAATCAACAGGGACTTCTCGGGGCCAACGTCCTGACTTTC
TRBJ2-3,-,-,TRBV5-1,CASSFGVFVTDTQYF,TGCGCCAGCAGCTTCGGCGTTTTTGTCACAGATACGCAGTATTTT
TRBJ1-4,TRBD1,-,TRBV7-2,CASSPQGARGEKLFF,TGTGCCAGCAGCCCACAGGGGGCGCGGGGTGAAAAACTGTTTTTT
TRBJ2-5,-,-,TRBV4-1,CASSQEMSLSETQYF,TGCGCCAGCAGCCAAGAGATGAGCCTCTCGGAGACCCAGTACTTC